This T cell receptor beta chain stems from a study of Ad26.COV2.S vaccination and SARS-CoV-2 variants. The germline CDR1 and CDR2 sequences are SGHNT and YYREEE (reference sequence). CDR3 size: 16 residues. The V end was cut by 3 bases, the J end by 0 bases, with 14 bases between. Comments on this clone: The antigen is not known.

Study conclusions and caveats: Assessments of TCR breadth and depth may have underestimated the total T cell responses.

Method: immunoSEQ multiplex PCR; TCRdb's copy keeps in-frame clones and lacks some. The sample contains about 350,000 clones, roughly nine tenths of which appear only once. Here the sequenced sample was peripheral blood, taken after recovery from COVID-19. The sequence came from a human donor who had recovered from COVID-19. This rearrangement joins TRBV5-4 to TRBJ2-3, with D tentatively TRBD2 (6 bases). CDR3 protein: CASSWRRGTSTDTQYF. Written as DNA, the CDR3 is TGTGCCAGCAGCTGGCGGCGGGGAACTAGCACAGATACGCAGTATTTT.